This T cell receptor beta chain was retrieved from a study of T cell responses to AZD1222 COVID-19 vaccine. The CDR3 length is 18 residues. Profiled with immunoSEQ multiplex PCR; TCRdb holds only in-frame clones, not every one. In the table there are more than 95,000 clones, approximately 88% of which are singletons. This TCR derives from an adult in good health. The sequencing used peripheral blood, collected on day 0 of AZD1222 vaccination. V usage is TRBV21-1 and J usage is TRBJ2-7; the D call in the table, TRBD2, was not verified against the DNA. TRBV21-1 is noted as a pseudogene. CDR3 residues: CASSNGTSGSHLAYEQYF. The CDR3 bases are TGTGCCAGCAGCAACGGGACTAGCGGGAGCCACTTGGCCTACGAGCAGTACTTC.